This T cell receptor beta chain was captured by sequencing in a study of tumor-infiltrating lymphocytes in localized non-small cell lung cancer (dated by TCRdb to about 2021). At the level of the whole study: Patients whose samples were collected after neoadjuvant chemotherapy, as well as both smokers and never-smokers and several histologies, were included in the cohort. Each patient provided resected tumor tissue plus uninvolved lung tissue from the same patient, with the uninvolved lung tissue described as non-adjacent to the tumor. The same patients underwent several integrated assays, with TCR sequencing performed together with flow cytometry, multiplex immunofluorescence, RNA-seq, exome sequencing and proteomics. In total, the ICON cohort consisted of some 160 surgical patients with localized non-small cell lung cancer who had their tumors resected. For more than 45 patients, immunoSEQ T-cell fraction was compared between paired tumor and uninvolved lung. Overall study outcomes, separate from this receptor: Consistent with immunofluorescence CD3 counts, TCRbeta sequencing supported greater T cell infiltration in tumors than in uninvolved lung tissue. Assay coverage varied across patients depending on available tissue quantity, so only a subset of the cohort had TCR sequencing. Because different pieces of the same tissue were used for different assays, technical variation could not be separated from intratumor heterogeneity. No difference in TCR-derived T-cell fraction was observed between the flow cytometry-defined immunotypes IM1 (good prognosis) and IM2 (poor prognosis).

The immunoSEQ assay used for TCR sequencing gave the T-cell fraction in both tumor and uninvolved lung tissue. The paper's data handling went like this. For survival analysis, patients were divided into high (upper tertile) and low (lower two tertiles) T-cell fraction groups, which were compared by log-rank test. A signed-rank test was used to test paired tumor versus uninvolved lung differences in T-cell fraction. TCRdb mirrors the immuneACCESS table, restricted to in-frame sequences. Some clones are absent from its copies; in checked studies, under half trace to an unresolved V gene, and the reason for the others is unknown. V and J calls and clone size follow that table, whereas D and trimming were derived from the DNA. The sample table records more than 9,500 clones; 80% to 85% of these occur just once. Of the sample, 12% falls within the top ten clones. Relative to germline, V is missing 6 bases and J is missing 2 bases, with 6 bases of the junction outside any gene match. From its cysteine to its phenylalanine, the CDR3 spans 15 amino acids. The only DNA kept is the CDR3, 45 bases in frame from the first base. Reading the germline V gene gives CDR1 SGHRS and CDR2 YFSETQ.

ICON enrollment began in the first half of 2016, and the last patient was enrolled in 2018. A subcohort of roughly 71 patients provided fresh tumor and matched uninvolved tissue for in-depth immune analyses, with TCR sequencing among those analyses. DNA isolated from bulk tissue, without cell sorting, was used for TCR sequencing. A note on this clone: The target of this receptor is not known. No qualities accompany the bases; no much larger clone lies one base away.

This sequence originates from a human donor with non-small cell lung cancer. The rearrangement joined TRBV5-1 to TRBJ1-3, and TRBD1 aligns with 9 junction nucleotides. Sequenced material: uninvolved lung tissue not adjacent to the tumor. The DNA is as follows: TGCGCCAGCAAAGAGACAGGGGGAACTGGAAACACCATATATTTT. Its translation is CASKETGGTGNTIYF.